The TCR beta chain described here comes from a study of regulatory T cells in long-lasting Graves disease. Library construction for TCR beta used iRepertoire HTBI primers and Arm-PCR of CDR3 regions. TCRdb called the multiplex PCR reads again in MiXCR, with one record for every CDR3 protein. The sample holds hundreds of thousands of distinct CDR3 sequences, 15% to 20% seen once. This clonotype was counted between two and nine times. Time point described: newly diagnosed GD, antithyroid drugs for less than 3 months. Scientists built the TCR library using RNA that was extracted from PBMCs. The V gene lost 6 bases and the J gene lost 8 bases, with 14 bases spanning the gap. In germline, CDR1 is LGHDT, CDR2 YNNKEL (reference sequence). There are 14 residues in the CDR3. The sample also formed part of further work on T cells in Graves' hyperthyroidism and ophthalmopathy.

The clonotype comes from a man younger than 35 with Graves disease. The chain links TRBV3-1 to TRBJ1-6; D is uncertain. Sequencing was performed on peripheral blood mononuclear cells (PBMCs), taken at new diagnosis, from a patient treated with antithyroid drugs. This chain's CDR3 is CASSLDSMDSPLHF. The CDR3 coding sequence is TGTGCCAGCAGTCTTGACTCTATGGATTCACCCCTCCACTTT.